These T cell receptor beta chains were read from a single sample in a study of T-cell reconstitution after alpha-beta-depleted transplantation in children. TCRdb re-called the PCR reads through MiXCR, storing one row per CDR3 protein. The repertoire consists of about 170,000 distinct CDR3 sequences, with around 10% occurring once and the leading ten covering roughly an eighth. Sequencing was performed on PBMCs, taken before TCRalphabeta/CD19-depleted stem cell transplant. The receptors derive from a boy between 2 and 15 years old with acute myeloid leukemia, due to receive a stem cell transplant. Both conserved end residues are part of each CDR3. The D gene is left open where the match is weak. The size field is filled for only some rows; it gives once, few, many or a size class.

cdr3_nt cdr3_aa j_call v_call d_call clone_size
TGTGCCAGCAGCTTAGGAGGGCTTAGACGGGAAAACATTCAGTACTTC CASSLGGLRRENIQYF TRBJ2-4 TRBV7-2 . many
TGTGCCAGCAGCTCTTTAGCGGGAGGGCCGAAGTCTCTGTACTTC CASSSLAGGPKSLYF TRBJ2-5 TRBV7-9 TRBD2 medium-sized
TGTGCCAGCAGTTACCCAATACCCGGGACAGACCTCTATGGCTACACCTTC CASSYPIPGTDLYGYTF TRBJ1-2 TRBV6-5 TRBD1 many
TGTGCCAGCAGCCATTCCTCCTCTCGTTGGTCGTACAATGAGCAGTTCTTC CASSHSSSRWSYNEQFF TRBJ2-1 TRBV3-1 . many
TGTGCCAGCAGCCGAACCGCGGGACAGGGTTTTGGCTACACCTTC CASSRTAGQGFGYTF TRBJ1-2 TRBV12-3/TRBV12-4 TRBD1 many
TGCGCCAGCGGAAACCGGGGTGAGGGCACAGATACGCAGTATTTT CASGNRGEGTDTQYF TRBJ2-3 TRBV5-1 . many
TGTGCCAGCAGTGCCGACCAACTCTCCGGGGCCAACGTCCTGACTTTC CASSADQLSGANVLTF TRBJ2-6 TRBV28 . many
TGCAGTGCTCAGACAGGGCGCGGGGAGACCCAGTACTTC CSAQTGRGETQYF TRBJ2-5 TRBV20-1 TRBD1 many
TGTGCCAGCAGTGTTCCGGACGGGTGGAAGCCCCAGCATTTT CASSVPDGWKPQHF TRBJ1-5 TRBV6-1 . few
TGTGCCAGCAGCTTAGAGGCAGGGGTGCCGGATCAGCCCCAGCATTTT CASSLEAGVPDQPQHF TRBJ1-5 TRBV7-6 . many
TGTGCCAGCAGCTTAGGCCGTAGGGGCAATGAGCAGTTCTTC CASSLGRRGNEQFF TRBJ2-1 TRBV13 . many
TGCAGTGCTAGAGATCTGGGGACAAGGCCGCACCCTGAAGCTTTCTTT CSARDLGTRPHPEAFF TRBJ1-1 TRBV20-1 . many
TGTGCCAGCAGCCCAGGGGTAGGCTACACCTTC CASSPGVGYTF TRBJ1-2 TRBV6-5 . many
TGTGCCAGCGGGGGACTAGGCCCCTTCACCGGGGAGCTGTTTTTT CASGGLGPFTGELFF TRBJ2-2 TRBV7-2 TRBD2 many
TGTGCCAGCAGCAACTCTGGAAACACCATATATTTT CASSNSGNTIYF TRBJ1-3 TRBV14 . many
TGTGCCAGCAGGCAGGGAGGGTGGCCCACTGAAGCTTTCTTT CASRQGGWPTEAFF TRBJ1-1 TRBV5-6 . many
TGTGCCAGCAGCCCAAGGGTCGACTCTGGAAACACCATATATTTT CASSPRVDSGNTIYF TRBJ1-3 TRBV3-1 . many
TGTGCCACCCGGGACAGGGAAGATACGCAGTATTTT CATRDREDTQYF TRBJ2-3 TRBV6-6 TRBD1 many
TGTGCCAGCAGTTTAAGGGGGGACGTTCAAGAAAAACTGTTTTTT CASSLRGDVQEKLFF TRBJ1-4 TRBV27 . many
TGTGCCAGCTGCCCAGTGCAGGGGAACTCTGGGGCCAACGTCCTGACTTTC CASCPVQGNSGANVLTF TRBJ2-6 TRBV3-1 . many
TGCAGTGCGAAAAAGGGGCCTGAAGCTTTCTTT CSAKKGPEAFF TRBJ1-1 TRBV20-1 . many
TGTGCCAGCAGCGGGTATGACAGGGCCCTAGCTAACTATGGCTACACCTTC CASSGYDRALANYGYTF TRBJ1-2 TRBV9 TRBD1 .
TGTGCCAGCAGTTACCCCAACCGGACTAGCGGGAACAGCACAGATACGCAGTATTTT CASSYPNRTSGNSTDTQYF TRBJ2-3 TRBV6-5 TRBD2 many
TGTGCCACCAGTGGGACAGGCGGCAATCAGCCCCAGCATTTT CATSGTGGNQPQHF TRBJ1-5 TRBV24-1 TRBD1 many
TGTGCCAGCAGGGAGGGGACAGGGGGCCAGCCCCAGCATTTT CASREGTGGQPQHF TRBJ1-5 TRBV12-3/TRBV12-4 TRBD1 many
TGCAGTGCTAGTTTCGGGGATTACGAGCAGTACTTC CSASFGDYEQYF TRBJ2-7 TRBV20-1 . many
TGTGCCAGCAGTTACGGACTAGCGGGGGGCAACACAGATACGCAGTATTTT CASSYGLAGGNTDTQYF TRBJ2-3 TRBV6-5 TRBD2 many
TGTGCCAGCAGCCAAGGGGACTTCTACAATGAGCAGTTCTTC CASSQGDFYNEQFF TRBJ2-1 TRBV4-2 . many
TGCGCCAGCAGCCAAGAAAGGGCCATAACCCGGGATACGCAGTATTTT CASSQERAITRDTQYF TRBJ2-3 TRBV4-1 . many
TGTGCCAGCAGTTTATCCATCAACCCCCCCACAGATACGCAGTATTTT CASSLSINPPTDTQYF TRBJ2-3 TRBV27 . .
TGTGCCAGCAGCGTAGAGGACGGCACCCGCGGCGGGGAGCTGTTTTTT CASSVEDGTRGGELFF TRBJ2-2 TRBV9 . .
TGTGCCAGCAGTTCGACAGGGATAGTCTCTTGGGGGACCCAGTACTTC CASSSTGIVSWGTQYF TRBJ2-5 TRBV28 TRBD1 many
TGTGCCAGCCGCACTGGGGGGCTGAGCTCCTACAATGAGCAGTTCTTC CASRTGGLSSYNEQFF TRBJ2-1 TRBV12-3/TRBV12-4 . many
TGCGCCAGCAGTGATGACAGGAGCACTGAAGCTTTCTTT CASSDDRSTEAFF TRBJ1-1 TRBV10-2 . .
TGTGCCAGCACGCACGGAGGGCAGCTCTCTGGGGCCAACGTCCTGACTTTC CASTHGGQLSGANVLTF TRBJ2-6 TRBV6-5 . .
TGTGCCAGCAGCTTCCAGGAACTCCGTGGTACTGAAGCTTTCTTT CASSFQELRGTEAFF TRBJ1-1 TRBV7-8 . .
TGCAGTGCTAGAGAGTGGACTAGCGTACGTACCTACGAGCAGTACTTC CSAREWTSVRTYEQYF TRBJ2-7 TRBV20-1 TRBD2 many
TGCAGTGCTAGAGATCTTGAGGGGGCAGCGCTGAAAAACATTCAGTACTTC CSARDLEGAALKNIQYF TRBJ2-4 TRBV20-1 TRBD1 many
TGTGCCAGTAGTGTGGGACTAGCGGGCGTCAATGAGCAGTTCTTC CASSVGLAGVNEQFF TRBJ2-1 TRBV19 TRBD2 .
TGTGCCAGCAGCGCCCAAAGGGGTCTCGGCTACACCTTC CASSAQRGLGYTF TRBJ1-2 TRBV9 . many
TGTGCCTGGGCGGCCCAGGTGTGGTACGAGCAGTACTTC CAWAAQVWYEQYF TRBJ2-7 TRBV30 . many
TGTGCCAGCAGCACTAACACAGATACGCAGTATTTT CASSTNTDTQYF TRBJ2-3 TRBV6-2/TRBV6-3 . many
TGTGCCAGCTCACCCTCCCCTCCCCGGGGCAAAAACATTCAGTACTTC CASSPSPPRGKNIQYF TRBJ2-4 TRBV18 . many
TGTGCCAGCAGATTGACATATAACCAAGAGACCCAGTACTTC CASRLTYNQETQYF TRBJ2-5 TRBV7-7 . many
TGTGCCTTCCAGGGGCCTAGGGCTGAAGCTTTCTTT CAFQGPRAEAFF TRBJ1-1 TRBV30 . .
TGCGCCAGCAGCCAAGCACTTCGGCCCTACAATGAGCAGTTCTTC CASSQALRPYNEQFF TRBJ2-1 TRBV4-1 . many
TGCAGCGTTGACAGCTGGAGCACAGATACGCAGTATTTT CSVDSWSTDTQYF TRBJ2-3 TRBV29-1 . many
TGCAGCGTTGAAGCTTTTAGCCGGGCACGGGGGAATGAGCAGTTCTTC CSVEAFSRARGNEQFF TRBJ2-1 TRBV29-1 . many
TGTGCCAGCAGTTTTCGTCGGAAGAACACTGAAGCTTTCTTT CASSFRRKNTEAFF TRBJ1-1 TRBV28 . many
TGCGCCAGCAGCCCCGGACAGGGTGGTGGAGATACGCAGTATTTT CASSPGQGGGDTQYF TRBJ2-3 TRBV5-1 TRBD1 many
TGTGCCAGCAGTTACGGGGTGGAACAGGGGGTGCGGGCTTTCTTT CASSYGVEQGVRAFF TRBJ1-1 TRBV12-3/TRBV12-4 TRBD1 many
TGCAGCGTTCCAGGGTTCCTTTCCAGCTACAATGAGCAGTTCTTC CSVPGFLSSYNEQFF TRBJ2-1 TRBV29-1 . many